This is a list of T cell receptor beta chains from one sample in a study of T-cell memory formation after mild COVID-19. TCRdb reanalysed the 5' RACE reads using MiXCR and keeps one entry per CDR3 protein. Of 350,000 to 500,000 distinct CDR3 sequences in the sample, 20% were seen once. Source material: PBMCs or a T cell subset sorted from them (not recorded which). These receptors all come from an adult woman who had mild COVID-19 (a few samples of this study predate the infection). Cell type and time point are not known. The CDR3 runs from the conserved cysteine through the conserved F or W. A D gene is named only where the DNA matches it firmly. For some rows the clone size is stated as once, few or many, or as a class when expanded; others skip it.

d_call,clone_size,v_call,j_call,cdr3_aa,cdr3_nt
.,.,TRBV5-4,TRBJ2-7,CASSLGSRTYEQYF,TGTGCCAGCAGCTTGGGGAGTAGGACGTACGAGCAGTACTTC
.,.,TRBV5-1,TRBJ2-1,CASSPGTDHNEQFF,TGCGCCAGCAGCCCCGGGACCGATCACAATGAGCAGTTCTTC
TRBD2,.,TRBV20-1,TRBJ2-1,CSAPLANEQFF,TGCAGTGCCCCACTAGCGAATGAGCAGTTCTTC
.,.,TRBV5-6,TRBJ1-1,CASSLAGFLMNTEAFF,TGTGCCAGCAGCTTGGCCGGGTTTCTGATGAACACTGAAGCTTTCTTT
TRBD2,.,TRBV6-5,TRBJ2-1,CASRGLAAYNEQFF,TGTGCCAGCAGGGGACTAGCGGCCTACAATGAGCAGTTCTTC
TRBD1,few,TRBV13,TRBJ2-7,CASSSGRTGGWSYEQYF,TGTGCCAGCAGCTCCGGGCGGACAGGGGGCTGGTCCTACGAGCAGTACTTC
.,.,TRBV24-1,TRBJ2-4,CATSENQGSKNIQYF,TGTGCCACCAGTGAAAACCAGGGGTCCAAAAACATTCAGTACTTC
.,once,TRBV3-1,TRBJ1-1,CASSYLARQVAFF,TGTGCCAGCAGCTATCTGGCCCGGCAGGTAGCTTTCTTT
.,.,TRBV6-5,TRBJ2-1,CATRTRAISGNEQFF,TGTGCCACCAGGACCCGGGCAATTTCGGGCAATGAGCAGTTCTTC
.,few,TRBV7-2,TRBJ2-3,CASSQGLRMRTDTQYF,TGTGCCAGCAGCCAGGGCCTTAGGATGCGCACAGATACGCAGTATTTT
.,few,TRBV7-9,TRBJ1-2,CASQGPSNYGYTF,TGTGCCAGCCAGGGACCGTCTAACTATGGCTACACCTTC
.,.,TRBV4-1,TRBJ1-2,CASSQDASAENYGYTF,TGCGCCAGCAGCCAAGATGCCTCCGCAGAAAACTATGGCTACACCTTC
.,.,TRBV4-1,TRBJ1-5,CASSQLLARDQPQHF,TGCGCCAGCAGCCAACTCCTGGCGCGGGATCAGCCCCAGCATTTT
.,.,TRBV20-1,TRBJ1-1,CSAWTVYTEAFF,TGCAGTGCCTGGACAGTCTACACTGAAGCTTTCTTT
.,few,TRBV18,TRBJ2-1,CASSSRTDNNEQFF,TGTGCCAGCTCATCTCGGACGGACAACAATGAGCAGTTCTTC
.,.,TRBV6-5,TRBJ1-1,CASSGGIMNTEAFF,TGTGCCAGCAGTGGAGGGATTATGAACACTGAAGCTTTCTTT
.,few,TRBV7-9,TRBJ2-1,CASRRGEPEQFF,TGTGCCAGCAGACGGGGAGAGCCTGAGCAGTTCTTC